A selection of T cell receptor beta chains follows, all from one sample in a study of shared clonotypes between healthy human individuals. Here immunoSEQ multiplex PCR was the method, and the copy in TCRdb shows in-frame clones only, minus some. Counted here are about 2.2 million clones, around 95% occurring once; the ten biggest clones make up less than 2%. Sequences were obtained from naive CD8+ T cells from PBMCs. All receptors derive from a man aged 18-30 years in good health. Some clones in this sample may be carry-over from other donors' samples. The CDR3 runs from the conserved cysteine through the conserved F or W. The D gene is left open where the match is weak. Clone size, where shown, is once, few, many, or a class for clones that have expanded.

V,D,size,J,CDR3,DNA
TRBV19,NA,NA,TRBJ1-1,CASSSRQINTEAFF,TGTGCCAGTAGTTCCAGACAGATTAACACTGAAGCTTTCTTT
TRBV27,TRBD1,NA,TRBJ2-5,CASSVRGRWETQYF,TGTGCCAGCAGTGTAAGGGGGCGCTGGGAGACCCAGTACTTC
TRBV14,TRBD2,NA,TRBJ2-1,CASSQDWREGNNEQFF,TGTGCCAGCAGCCAAGATTGGCGGGAGGGCAATAATGAGCAGTTCTTC
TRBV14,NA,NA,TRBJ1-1,CASSQRAATEAFF,TGTGCCAGCAGCCAAAGGGCAGCTACTGAAGCTTTCTTT
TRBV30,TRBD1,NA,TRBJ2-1,CAWIRVSTGGPYNEQFF,TGTGCCTGGATTCGCGTATCAACAGGGGGGCCCTACAATGAGCAGTTCTTC
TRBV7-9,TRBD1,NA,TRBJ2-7,CASSPPRTGRSYEQYF,TGTGCCAGCAGCCCCCCCCGGACAGGGCGCTCCTACGAGCAGTACTTC
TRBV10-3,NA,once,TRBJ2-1,CAISESPYSIAGEQFF,TGTGCCATCAGTGAGTCACCCTACTCGATTGCAGGGGAGCAGTTCTTC
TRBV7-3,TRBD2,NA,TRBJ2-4,CARGNQAGSAKNIQYF,TGTGCCAGGGGGAACCAAGCGGGATCAGCCAAAAACATTCAGTACTTC
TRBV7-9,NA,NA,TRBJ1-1,CASSLGGRGTNTEAFF,TGTGCCAGCAGCTTAGGAGGCCGGGGGACGAACACTGAAGCTTTCTTT
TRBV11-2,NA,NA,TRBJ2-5,CASSPMGRADQETQYF,TGTGCCAGCAGCCCCATGGGACGGGCCGACCAAGAGACCCAGTACTTC
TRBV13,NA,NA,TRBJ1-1,CASSFGVDTEAFF,TGTGCCAGCAGCTTTGGGGTCGACACTGAAGCTTTCTTT